The T cell receptor (beta chain) described here comes from a study of blood T cell repertoires in COVID-19. In germline, CDR1 is SGHDN, CDR2 FVKESK. Deletions cut 4 bases from V and 11 bases from J, with 14 bases between. The CDR3 covers 12 residues. Generated by immunoSEQ multiplex PCR, the TCRdb table keeps only in-frame clones and is missing some. Among around 120,000 clones listed, about 78% were seen once. Material: peripheral blood. This rearrangement joins TRBV14 to TRBJ1-1; D is uncertain. The sequence was obtained from a man aged 70-80 years with acute or convalescent COVID-19. The CDR3 DNA reads as TGTGCCAGCAGCCTGCGCCCCGGGGTGGCTTTCTTT. Its protein is CASSLRPGVAFF.